What follows are 8 T cell receptor beta chains derived from one specimen sequenced in a study of OX40 agonist ivuxolimab in advanced cancers. Only in-frame clones appear in the TCRdb table, and some are missing; sequencing was by immunoSEQ multiplex PCR. Seen here are some 16,000 clones, around four fifths observed once, and the top ten hold approximately 13%. The sample consisted of CD4+ or CD8+ T cells sorted from blood, taken in a trial of the OX40 agonist ivuxolimab. These receptors all stem from an adult with an advanced solid tumor such as melanoma, head and neck, liver or kidney cancer.

CDR3 DNA: TGTGCCAGCAGTCCAAAGGGGTGGACCTCGGGCGGGGGCTATGGCTACACCTTC. As protein: CASSPKGWTSGGGYGYTF. The chain has TRBV2 and TRBJ1-2, with D tentatively TRBD1 (5 bases). The CDR3 is 18 residues long. Germline CDR1 and CDR2: SNHLY and FYNNEI. V was shortened by 5 bases and J by 4 bases, with 26 bases between the two germline ends.

The gene calls are TRBV5-4 and TRBJ1-2; D call uncertain. V shed 1 base and J shed 2 bases, with 9 bases lying between them. The CDR3 length is 14 residues. Germline CDR1 is SGHNT and CDR2 is YYREEE (reference sequence). The CDR3 protein is CASSLISDNYGYTF. The CDR3 DNA is TGTGCCAGCAGCTTGATTTCGGACAACTATGGCTACACCTTC.

The chain links TRBV19 to TRBJ2-1; TRBD2 matches at 10 bases. Per the germline V gene, CDR1 is LNHDA and CDR2 is SQIVND (reference sequence). Trimming took 5 bases from V and 5 from J; bases not matched to a gene: 9. CDR3 length: 16 amino acids. The CDR3 DNA follows: TGTGCCAGTAGTCCCCACGGACTAGCGGAGAACAATGAGCAGTTCTTC. Translation gives CASSPHGLAENNEQFF.

The V gene is TRBV5-4, the J gene TRBJ2-1; the match to TRBD2 covers 13 bases. V was clipped by 0 bases and J by 0 bases; unmatched bases: 6. Looked up from germline, CDR1 is SGHNT and CDR2 is YYREEE (reference sequence). This CDR3 has 19 amino acids. The CDR3 is CASSLGGLAGPSSYNEQFF. CDR3 nucleotide sequence: TGTGCCAGCAGCTTGGGGGGACTAGCGGGGCCCAGCTCCTACAATGAGCAGTTCTTC. The whole variable domain, remainder taken from reference TRBV5-4 and TRBJ2-1, is ETGVTQSPTHLIKTRGQQVTLRCSSQSGHNTVSWYQQALGQGPQFIFQYYREEENGRGNFPPRFSGLQFPNYSSELNVNALELDDSALYLCASSLGGLAGPSSYNEQFFGPGTRLTVL.

The chain combines TRBV4-3 with TRBJ1-5; D is possibly TRBD1 (5 bases). Trimming left V 4 bases short and J 1 base short, with 11 bases between. The CDR3 covers 15 residues. Germline lookup yields CDR1 LGHNA and CDR2 YSLEER. The CDR3 region has the DNA TGCGCCAGCAGCCGGGCGAGGGGCAGCAATCAGCCCCAGCATTTT. Its translation: CASSRARGSNQPQHF.

This sequence joins TRBV6-1 and TRBJ2-5; perhaps D is TRBD1 or TRBD2 (5 bases each). Trimming took 2 bases from V and 9 from J, leaving 19 bases between them. The CDR3 contains 15 residues. Germline loops: CDR1 MNHNS, CDR2 SASEGT. Here the CDR3 DNA reads TGTGCCAGCAGTGAACCCGGGGACCCAATGGCGCCCCAGTACTTC. Amino acid sequence: CASSEPGDPMAPQYF.

The chain joins TRBV7-2 to TRBJ1-1; possibly TRBD1 for D (5 bases). Trimming pared 1 base from V and 7 bases from J, leaving 13 bases between. The V gene's germline CDR1 is SGHTA and CDR2 FQGNSA. The CDR3 consists of 14 residues. CDR3 nucleotides: TGTGCCAGCAGCTTAGGATCAGGGAACTTTGAAGCTTTCTTT. It translates to CASSLGSGNFEAFF.

This chain links TRBV4-3 with TRBJ1-1; TRBD1 is a possible D gene (6 bases). The V and J ends lost 1 base and 2 bases respectively, with 11 bases between them. The length of the CDR3 is 15 residues. Germline V gives CDR1 LGHNA, CDR2 YSLEER. CDR3 sequence reads: CASSQGRTANTEAFF. The CDR3 nucleotides read TGCGCCAGCAGCCAAGGCCGGACAGCCAACACTGAAGCTTTCTTT.